This TCR beta chain appears in the sequencing data of a study of neoadjuvant anti-PD-1 for oral cavity cancer. Some clones are missing from TCRdb's copy, which holds only in-frame ones; the method was immunoSEQ multiplex PCR. The sample holds approximately 15,000 clones; 71% are singletons and the top ten take around 3%. V was pared by 0 bases and J by 8 bases, with 13 bases of the junction left unmatched. Germline-derived CDR1 and CDR2 are WNHNN and SYGVQD (reference sequence). CDR3 length: 17 residues. A few counts support this clone. Time point here: after neoadjuvant nivolumab, at surgical resection. Blood cells were analyzed directly, without culture or expansion.

The chain joins TRBV10-1 to TRBJ2-7; TRBD2 aligns across 10 bases. This receptor was taken from a person aged 35-79 years with oral cavity squamous cell carcinoma. The sample here was PBMCs, taken after nivolumab (anti-PD-1) treatment. In DNA, the CDR3 is TGCGCCAGCAGTGAGTCGATAGCGGGAGGACCCCAAGGGAAGCAGTACTTC. Its translation is CASSESIAGGPQGKQYF.